A single TCR beta chain is shown here with its context. The antigen it binds to is not known. Base quality data are lacking; no much larger clone is found one base away. A distance of 12 bases separates the germline ends of V and J, which lose 5 bases and 4 bases respectively. CDR3 length: 14 amino acids, cysteine to phenylalanine. The entry retains the CDR3 DNA only, 42 bases that are in frame from base 1. Looking up the germline V gene yields CDR1 MNHNS and CDR2 SASEGT. The trial excluded patients who had a history of autoimmune disease or were on systemic immunosuppression. Peripheral blood for TCR sequencing was collected from all dose cohorts at baseline, on cycle 4 day 1, and on cycle 7 day 1. Samples were obtained from an open-label, multicenter, first-in-human phase I dose-escalation trial of ivuxolimab. Adults with locally advanced or metastatic melanoma, renal cell, hepatocellular, or head and neck squamous cell carcinoma were enrolled in the trial. Before TCR sequencing, CD4+ and CD8+ T cells were separately sorted from peripheral blood.

The entry originates in a study of OX40 agonist ivuxolimab in advanced cancers. At the level of the whole study: Ivuxolimab, which targeted the costimulatory receptor OX40 (CD134), was an agonistic, fully human IgG2 monoclonal antibody. Intravenous ivuxolimab was administered to patients every 2 weeks at six dose levels: 0.01, 0.1, 0.3, 1.5, 3 and 10 mg/kg. Of the 50 or so patients in dose escalation, 19 had hepatocellular carcinoma, some 15 had melanoma, 9 had renal cell carcinoma and 9 had head and neck cancer. The dose-escalation cohort was roughly 83% male with a mean age of about 54 years, ranging from roughly 20 to 80. Patients were allowed to have had prior anti-PD-1, anti-PD-L1 or anti-CTLA-4 therapy, and around 40% of the dose-escalation patients had previously received checkpoint inhibitors. Partial responses occurred in three dose-escalation patients: two with cutaneous melanoma and one with hepatocellular carcinoma. The point of sequencing TCRbeta in the periphery was to test whether ivuxolimab changed TCR sequence diversity and drove clonal T-cell expansion. The paper covers the monotherapy dose-escalation part of the phase I ivuxolimab trial, which included N = 52 patients.

To sequence the TCRbeta CDR3 region, genomic DNA was isolated from the sorted cells. TCRbeta CDR3 regions were sequenced using the immunoSEQ Assay. TCRdb took over this immuneACCESS table, retaining in-frame rearrangements with V and J assigned. Such tables are incomplete; in checked studies, under half of the missing clones stem from an unresolved V gene, and the remainder is unexplained. The sample table lists about 76,000 clones, 85% to 90% of them with a count of one. The ten largest clonotypes hold approximately 13% of the sample. Study-wide conclusions, independent of this receptor: Which antigens the clonally expanded peripheral T cells were specific for was not determined. In partial responders in the 0.1-3.0 mg/kg groups, normalized peripheral clonal expansion was found to be among the lowest, especially among CD8+ T cells. At doses of 0.1 to 3.0 mg/kg, clonal expansion of both CD4+ and CD8+ blood T cells was observed from baseline to week 6. After ivuxolimab, expanded clones were on average more numerous among CD8+ T cells than among CD4+ T cells. Low levels of normalized T-cell clonal expansion were also seen in some patients who did not respond.

The receptor chain draws on TRBV6-1 and TRBJ1-5; the D gene lacks a confident call. The material sequenced was CD4+ or CD8+ T cells sorted from blood, taken in a trial of the OX40 agonist ivuxolimab. This clonotype was obtained from an adult with an advanced solid tumor such as melanoma, head and neck, liver or kidney cancer. The CDR3 reads CASSFPGKNQPQHF. The sequence in DNA is TGTGCCAGCAGTTTCCCGGGGAAGAATCAGCCCCAGCATTTT.